This is a list of T cell receptor beta chains from one sample in a study of CXCR3-negative and CXCR3-positive naive CD8 T cells. After re-calling the 5' RACE reads, TCRdb lists one entry per CDR3 protein, DNA absent. This sample carries approximately 89,000 distinct CDR3 sequences, with approximately 0.53% going to the ten biggest clones. The material sequenced was naive CXCR3+ CD8+ T cells from blood. These receptors all come from a human donor in good health. Some clones in this sample may be carry-over from other donors' samples. The CDR3 runs from the conserved cysteine through the conserved F or W.

v_call,j_call,cdr3_aa
TRBV27,TRBJ2-7,CASSPRAGSSYEQYF
TRBV21-1,TRBJ2-1,CASSSRRTSGTDNEQFF
TRBV7-8,TRBJ2-1,CASSSAGTGTKNEQFF
TRBV6-5,TRBJ2-7,CATRVASGSSYEQYF
TRBV30,TRBJ1-1,CAWSVGGRLNTEAFF
TRBV15,TRBJ2-1,CATSEKNEQFF
TRBV4-1,TRBJ2-5,CASSLAPGLQETQYF
TRBV15,TRBJ2-5,CATSRQETQYF
TRBV4-1,TRBJ2-1,CASSQELSPSGTNEQFF
TRBV6-2/TRBV6-3,TRBJ2-7,CASSYSGRSYEQYF
TRBV6-6,TRBJ1-1,CASLLGGDLEDTEAFF
TRBV5-1,TRBJ2-1,CASSSRGPHNEQFF
TRBV5-1,TRBJ2-2,CASSFTGSGELFF
TRBV4-3,TRBJ2-7,CASSQGRGLSYEQYF
TRBV5-1,TRBJ2-1,CASRPGDNEQFF